This section outlines one T cell receptor (beta chain) sequence together with its context. An assay was performed, and its level was deep. Loaded into unsorted PBMC replicate PCRs was approximately 270 ng DNA, 30,000 or so T cell genomes. Sequencing on ten immunoSEQ deep assay plates was performed for unsorted PBMC DNA. TCRdb's copy holds only in-frame clones and misses some; the assay was immunoSEQ multiplex PCR. The sample has about 520,000 clones, about 85% seen once. This entry comes from a study of shared clonotypes between healthy human individuals. Across the study: Contributing individuals were a couple of females and three males aged 18 to 49.

The clonotype was recovered from a woman in her thirties or forties in good health. Some clones in this sample may be carry-over from other donors' samples. Sequencing input: PBMCs.

The CDR3 reads CASSSQGGYYEQYF. As DNA, the CDR3 is TGTGCCAGCAGCTCGCAGGGTGGATATTACGAGCAGTACTTC. The chain couples TRBV7-2 to TRBJ2-7; TRBD1 might be the D (5 bases). The CDR3 extends over 14 amino acids. The germline gives CDR1 SGHTA, CDR2 FQGNSA. Trimming stripped 4 bases from V and 4 bases from J, with 14 bases between. The complete variable domain, with remaining parts taken from reference TRBV7-2 and TRBJ2-7, reads GAGVSQSPSNKVTEKGKDVELRCDPISGHTALYWYRQSLGQGLEFLIYFQGNSAPDKSGLPSDRFSAERTGGSVSTLTIQRTQQEDSAVYLCASSSQGGYYEQYFGPGTRLTVT.